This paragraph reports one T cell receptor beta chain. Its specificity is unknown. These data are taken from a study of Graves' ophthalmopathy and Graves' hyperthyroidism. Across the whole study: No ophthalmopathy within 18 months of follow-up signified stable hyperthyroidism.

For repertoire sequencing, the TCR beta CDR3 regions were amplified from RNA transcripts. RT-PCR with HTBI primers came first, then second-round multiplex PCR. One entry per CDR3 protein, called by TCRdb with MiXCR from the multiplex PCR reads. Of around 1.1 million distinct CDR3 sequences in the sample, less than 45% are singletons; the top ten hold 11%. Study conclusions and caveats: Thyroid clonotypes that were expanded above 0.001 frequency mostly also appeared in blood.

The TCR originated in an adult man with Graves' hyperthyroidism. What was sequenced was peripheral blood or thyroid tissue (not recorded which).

The CDR3: CAISESSPGTGMVGCYEQYF. CDR3 nucleotide sequence: TGTGCCATCAGTGAGAGCTCCCCCGGGACAGGGATGGTTGGGTGCTACGAGCAGTACTTC. The rearrangement joins TRBV10-3 to TRBJ2-7, with TRBD1 matching over 9 bases. The CDR3 is made up of 20 amino acids. From germline, CDR1 is ENHRY and CDR2 SYGVKD. Trimming removed 2 bases from V and 3 bases from J; junction bases left unmatched: 20.